This record concerns one T cell receptor (beta chain) sequence. The CDR3 has 16 residues. Germline V gives CDR1 SEHNR, CDR2 FQNEAQ (reference sequence). After removal of 4 bases from V and 3 bases from J, the junction contained 5 bases not matched to a gene. The sample belongs to a study of blood T cell repertoires in COVID-19. Authors' processing steps: By means of reference gene primer amplification, nucleated cell counts were estimated. Repertoires were generated with immunoSEQ multiplex PCR, while TCRdb's copy carries only in-frame clones and drops some. V and J calls and clone size are as listed in that table; D and trimming were resolved from the DNA. The data contain approximately 360,000 clones, around 87% of them singletons.

The sample was peripheral blood. The genes are TRBV7-9 and TRBJ2-7, with 14 bases lining up with TRBD2. The sequence came from a man aged 18 to 35 with active or convalescent COVID-19. This CDR3 reads CASSSGLAGARYEQYF. CDR3 nucleotide sequence: TGTGCCAGCAGCTCGGGACTAGCGGGAGCGCGCTACGAGCAGTACTTC.